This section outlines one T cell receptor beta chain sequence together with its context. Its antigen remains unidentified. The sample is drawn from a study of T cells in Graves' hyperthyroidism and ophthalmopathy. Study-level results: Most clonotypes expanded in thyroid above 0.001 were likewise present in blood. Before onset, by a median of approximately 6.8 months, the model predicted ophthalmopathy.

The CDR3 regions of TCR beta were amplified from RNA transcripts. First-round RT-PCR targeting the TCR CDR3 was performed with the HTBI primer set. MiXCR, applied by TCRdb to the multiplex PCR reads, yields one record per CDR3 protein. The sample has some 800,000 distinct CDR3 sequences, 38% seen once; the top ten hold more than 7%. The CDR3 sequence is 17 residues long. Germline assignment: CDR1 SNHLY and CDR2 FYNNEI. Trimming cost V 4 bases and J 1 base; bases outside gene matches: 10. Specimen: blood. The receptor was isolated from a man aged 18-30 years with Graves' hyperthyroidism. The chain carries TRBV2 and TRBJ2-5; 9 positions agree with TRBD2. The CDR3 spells CASSAGSGGGPQETQYF. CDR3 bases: TGTGCCAGCAGTGCGGGTAGCGGGGGAGGTCCCCAAGAGACCCAGTACTTC.